These 24 T cell receptor beta chains came from one sample sequenced in a study of radiotherapy plus CTLA-4 blockade in lung cancer. Assay: immunoSEQ multiplex PCR; the TCRdb copy retains only in-frame clones and omits some. The table records some 66,000 clones, around four fifths of them present only once. This specimen was peripheral blood, taken from a patient treated with radiotherapy plus ipilimumab. The source is a human donor with non-small cell lung cancer who had a partial response to radiotherapy plus ipilimumab.

This clone has just one count. The chain carries TRBV7-8 and TRBJ2-7; D is possibly TRBD1 (6 bases). The V and J ends lost 5 bases and 5 bases respectively, with 19 bases between them. Germline lookup yields CDR1 SGHVS and CDR2 FQNEAQ. This CDR3 region has 15 residues. The CDR3 DNA is TGTGCCAGCAGCCGAGGGGGAACTAGGGTCCACGAGCAGTACTTC. This codes for CASSRGGTRVHEQYF.

J is TRBJ2-7 and V is TRBV5-1, with D tentatively TRBD1 (6 bases). The CDR3 extends over 14 amino acids. CDR1 is SGHRS, CDR2 YFSETQ, per germline. With 0 bases removed from V and 1 base from J, the gap between germline ends came to 8 bases. In DNA, the CDR3 is TGCGCCAGCAGCTTGGATGGACAGTCCTACGAGCAGTACTTC. It codes for CASSLDGQSYEQYF. The full variable domain, completed using reference TRBV5-1 and TRBJ2-7, is KAGVTQTPRYLIKTRGQQVTLSCSPISGHRSVSWYQQTPGQGLQFLFEYFSETQRNKGNFPGRFSGRQFSNSRSEMNVSTLELGDSALYLCASSLDGQSYEQYFGPGTRLTVT.

This clone was picked up one time. The rearrangement uses TRBV7-9 and TRBJ2-2; TRBD1 might be the D (6 bases). The CDR3 covers 14 residues. CDR1 is SEHNR, CDR2 FQNEAQ, per germline (reference sequence). Trimming stripped 3 bases from V and 3 bases from J, with 8 bases between. CDR3 nucleotide sequence: TGTGCCAGCAGCTTGGGGGCATACACCGGGGAGCTGTTTTTT. Encoded protein: CASSLGAYTGELFF.

The chain recombines TRBV5-8 with TRBJ2-7; TRBD1 matches at 8 bases. The CDR3 has 13 amino acids. Looked up from germline, CDR1 is SGHTS and CDR2 is YDEGEE. V lost 0 bases and J lost 12; bases outside the gene matches: 8. Here the CDR3 DNA reads TGTGCCAGCAGCTTGGCCTATCGGACAGGGCTGTACTTC. As protein: CASSLAYRTGLYF.

The rearrangement joins TRBV30 to TRBJ1-1, with TRBD1 matching 10 bases. Unmatched junction bases numbered 17, after V lost 0 bases and J lost 1 base. Germline CDR1 reads GTSNPN; CDR2 reads SVGIG (reference sequence). The CDR3 contains 20 residues. The CDR3 sequence is CAWSVSRVTGGGLWNTEAFF. The CDR3 bases are TGTGCCTGGAGTGTAAGCCGGGTGACAGGGGGCGGACTCTGGAACACTGAAGCTTTCTTT.

The rearrangement links TRBV11-2 to TRBJ2-1; 8 bases fit TRBD1. CDR1 is SGHAT and CDR2 is FQNNGV in the germline V gene. The length of the CDR3 is 15 residues. Losses at the gene ends were 3 bases for V and 2 bases for J; bases not matched to a gene: 3. The DNA of the CDR3 is TGTGCCAGCAGCTTCCGGGACAGGCCCTACAATGAGCAGTTCTTC. Encoded protein: CASSFRDRPYNEQFF.

The chain is built from TRBV5-1 and TRBJ2-2, with D perhaps TRBD2 (5 bases). CDR1 is SGHRS and CDR2 is YFSETQ in the germline V gene. The CDR3 contains 15 residues. Trimming took 0 bases from V and 3 from J, leaving 9 bases between them. The CDR3 region is CASSLAVGDTGELFF. The CDR3, as DNA: TGCGCCAGCAGCTTGGCCGTCGGGGACACCGGGGAGCTGTTTTTT.

The chain has TRBV27 and TRBJ2-1; 9 positions agree with TRBD1. CDR3 length: 14 amino acids. Germline CDR1 reads MNHEY; CDR2 reads SMNVEV (reference sequence). The J segment lost 12 bases and the V segment lost 0 bases, leaving 6 bases of the junction unmatched. Written as DNA, the CDR3 is TGTGCCAGCAGTTTATCTATCGGGACAGGGCGGCAGTTCTTC. Its translation: CASSLSIGTGRQFF.

The rearrangement joins TRBV28 to TRBJ1-6, with D unclear. The germline V gene has CDR1 MDHEN and CDR2 SYDVKM. With 8 bases removed from V and 0 bases from J, the gap between germline ends came to 5 bases. The CDR3 sequence is 13 residues long. In DNA form, the CDR3 reads TGTGCCAGCTGGAGCTCCTATAATTCACCCCTCCACTTT. This codes for CASWSSYNSPLHF.

The genes are TRBV27 and TRBJ1-2; D not certain. V was pared by 8 bases and J by 4 bases, with 8 bases between. CDR1 is MNHEY, CDR2 SMNVEV, per germline (reference sequence). There are 11 residues in the CDR3. The DNA for the CDR3 is TGTGCCAGCGGGCAGATCTATGGCTACACCTTC. This sequence encodes CASGQIYGYTF.

The chain has TRBV5-1 and TRBJ2-3, with D maybe TRBD2 (6 bases). CDR3 length equals 12 residues. Germline-derived CDR1 and CDR2 are SGHRS and YFSETQ. The V end lost 7 bases, the J end lost 6 bases, and 12 bases lay between the germline ends. The CDR3 loop is CASRPGRDTQYF. CDR3 DNA: TGCGCCAGCCGACCGGGGAGGGATACGCAGTATTTT.

The gene calls are TRBV18 and TRBJ2-5; D is undetermined. Germline V lookup: CDR1 KGHSH, CDR2 LQKENI. The CDR3 is 12 residues long. V lost 2 bases and J lost 4, with 5 bases in between. CDR3 in amino acids: CASSPGRETQYF. CDR3 nucleotides: TGTGCCAGCTCACCAGGCCGAGAGACCCAGTACTTC.

The rearrangement links TRBV29-1 to TRBJ2-7, with 8 bases fitting TRBD2. CDR3 length equals 12 residues. Germline loops: CDR1 SQVTM, CDR2 ANQGSEA. The CDR3 sequence is CSTAGGKGEQYF. The CDR3 DNA follows: TGCAGTACGGCGGGAGGCAAGGGCGAGCAGTACTTC.

The gene calls are TRBV2 and TRBJ2-1; TRBD1 agrees at 10 bases. The CDR3 is 14 amino acids. The V gene end was trimmed by 11 bases and the J gene end by 4 bases; junction bases not matched to a gene: 8. Germline loops: CDR1 SNHLY, CDR2 FYNNEI. CDR3 residues: CAGTRQGAYNEQFF. CDR3 coding DNA: TGTGCCGGGACCAGACAGGGGGCTTACAATGAGCAGTTCTTC.

The V gene is TRBV6-5, the J gene TRBJ1-4; 7 bases fit TRBD1. Germline assignment: CDR1 MNHEY and CDR2 SVGAGI. V was pared by 9 bases and J by 8 bases, with 15 bases of the junction left unmatched. This CDR3 region has 15 residues. The CDR3 region has the DNA TGTGCCAGTAGAGGTTCGCAGGGGGTACTGGAAAAACTGTTTTTT. It encodes CASRGSQGVLEKLFF.

CDR3 bases: TGTGCCAGCAGCCCCTCAGCGAGGAGTACCTACGAGCAGTACTTC. Translating gives CASSPSARSTYEQYF. The J gene is TRBJ2-7, the V gene TRBV6-5; D gene unclear. Germline CDR1 and CDR2: MNHEY and SVGAGI. The CDR3 is 15 residues long. The germline V and J ends were trimmed by 6 bases and 2 bases, with 17 bases remaining between them.

This chain connects TRBV11-2 to TRBJ1-2; 7 nucleotides agree with TRBD1. Germline CDR1 and CDR2: SGHAT and FQNNGV. V shed 1 base, J shed 8 bases, and the junction held 7 bases outside the gene matches. This CDR3 has 14 amino acids. CDR3 loop: CASSLGQGMLGYTF. CDR3 nucleotide sequence: TGTGCCAGCAGCTTAGGACAGGGAATGCTCGGCTACACCTTC.

This chain links TRBV6-6 with TRBJ2-1, with D tentatively TRBD2 (6 bases). The length of the CDR3 is 16 residues. Per germline, CDR1 MNHNY and CDR2 SVGAGI (reference sequence). V lost 4 bases, J lost 5 bases, and 18 bases lay in between. CDR3 sequence: CASSWRGAQTNNEQFF. In nucleotides, the CDR3 is TGTGCCAGCAGTTGGCGGGGAGCCCAAACTAACAATGAGCAGTTCTTC.

V gene TRBV28 combines with J gene TRBJ2-1, with 7 bases matching TRBD2. CDR1 MDHEN and CDR2 SYDVKM come from the germline V gene. Trimming at V came to 4 bases and at J to 6 bases, leaving 6 bases not matched to a gene. This CDR3 comprises 14 residues. The CDR3 nucleotides are TGTGCCAGCAGTTCGGGACCGGGGGGCAATGAGCAGTTCTTC. Amino acid sequence: CASSSGPGGNEQFF.

The chain couples TRBV19 to TRBJ2-7; D is perhaps TRBD2 (6 bases). The V end was cut by 1 base, the J end by 2 bases, with 15 bases between. In germline, CDR1 is LNHDA, CDR2 SQIVND (reference sequence). This CDR3 has 16 residues. CDR3 coding DNA: TGTGCCAGTAGTATAGGCCCCCCGGGAGCTACCTACGAGCAGTACTTC. Protein: CASSIGPPGATYEQYF.

V and J are TRBV19 and TRBJ2-2, with TRBD2 matching 7 bases. The CDR3 totals 15 residues. V lost 3 bases, J lost 5 bases, and 6 bases stayed unmatched. CDR1 and CDR2 from the germline V gene are LNHDA and SQIVND (reference sequence). The CDR3 DNA reads as TGTGCCAGTAGTATCGGCGGGAGTGATACCGGGGAGCTGTTTTTT. It encodes CASSIGGSDTGELFF.

J is TRBJ2-2 and V is TRBV15, with a tentative D call TRBD2 (5 bases). V lost 3 bases, J lost 4 bases, and 12 bases lay in between. The CDR3 sequence is 15 residues long. CDR1 is LNHNV and CDR2 is YYDKDF in the germline V gene (reference sequence). This chain's CDR3 is CATSRDLAGTGELFF. CDR3 nucleotide sequence: TGTGCCACCAGCAGGGACCTCGCGGGCACCGGGGAGCTGTTTTTT.

This chain connects TRBV5-4 to TRBJ1-2; possibly TRBD1 for D (5 bases). Germline lookup yields CDR1 SGHNT and CDR2 YYREEE (reference sequence). This CDR3 contains 13 residues. The V end was cut by 0 bases, the J end by 6 bases, with 9 bases between. The CDR3 sequence is CASSLDRTNGYTF. In DNA, the CDR3 is TGTGCCAGCAGCTTGGATCGGACAAATGGCTACACCTTC.

This CDR3 is CASSSPFGAGEARSEQYF. Here the CDR3 DNA reads TGTGCCAGCAGTTCACCCTTCGGGGCGGGAGAGGCCCGCTCCGAGCAGTACTTC. V usage is TRBV28 and J usage is TRBJ2-7; 7 nucleotides agree with TRBD2. Germline values: CDR1 MDHEN, CDR2 SYDVKM. This CDR3 contains 18 residues. V lost 4 bases, J lost 6 bases, and 21 bases stayed unmatched.